This TCR beta chain emerged from a study of T cell clonality in common variable immunodeficiency. Whole-study findings and limits: What drives increased CVID clonality needs T cell subpopulation sequencing.

Generated by immunoSEQ multiplex PCR, the TCRdb table keeps only in-frame clones and is missing some. The repertoire consists of around 50,000 clones, none detected only once. Blood samples were heparinized, 5 to 8 ml per donor. This clone was counted at least ten times. The antigen remains unidentified. The receptor comes from a person between 18 and 75 years old in good health. Sequencing was performed on peripheral blood mononuclear cells.

Incomplete CDR3 DNA: TGTGCAAGTCGCTTAGCGCGGGAGCTGGAAGAGACC. Amino acids: CASRLARELEET. The full-length CDR3 reads as CASRLARELEETQYF. The chain couples TRBV11-3 to TRBJ2-5; 7 bases fit TRBD2. The read terminates 3 residues ahead of where the CDR3 ends, so the germline J gene completes it. This CDR3 comprises 15 residues. From germline, CDR1 is SGHNT and CDR2 YENEEA.